This TCR beta chain is drawn from a study of PD-1 blockade in mismatch repair-deficient tumors. At least ten counts were recorded for this clone. This table comes from immunoSEQ multiplex PCR, and its TCRdb copy is limited to in-frame clones, with some not included. The sample carries 50,000 or so clones, roughly 80% recorded once. With 0 bases clipped from V and 3 bases from J, the junction kept 3 bases outside the gene matches. The germline V gene encodes CDR1 SGHDT and CDR2 YYEEEE. The CDR3 has 16 residues. This chain uses TRBV5-6 with TRBJ2-1; 10 bases line up with TRBD1. This clonotype originated in an adult with mismatch repair-deficient cancer. This material consisted of peripheral blood, taken 20 weeks after starting pembrolizumab. CDR3 loop: CASSLGTGGLYNEQFF. The CDR3 coding sequence is TGTGCCAGCAGCTTGGGGACAGGGGGACTCTACAATGAGCAGTTCTTC. Complete variable domain (other parts from reference TRBV5-6 and TRBJ2-1): DAGVTQSPTHLIKTRGQQVTLRCSPKSGHDTVSWYQQALGQGPQFIFQYYEEEERQRGNFPDRFSGHQFPNYSSELNVNALLLGDSALYLCASSLGTGGLYNEQFFGPGTRLTVL.